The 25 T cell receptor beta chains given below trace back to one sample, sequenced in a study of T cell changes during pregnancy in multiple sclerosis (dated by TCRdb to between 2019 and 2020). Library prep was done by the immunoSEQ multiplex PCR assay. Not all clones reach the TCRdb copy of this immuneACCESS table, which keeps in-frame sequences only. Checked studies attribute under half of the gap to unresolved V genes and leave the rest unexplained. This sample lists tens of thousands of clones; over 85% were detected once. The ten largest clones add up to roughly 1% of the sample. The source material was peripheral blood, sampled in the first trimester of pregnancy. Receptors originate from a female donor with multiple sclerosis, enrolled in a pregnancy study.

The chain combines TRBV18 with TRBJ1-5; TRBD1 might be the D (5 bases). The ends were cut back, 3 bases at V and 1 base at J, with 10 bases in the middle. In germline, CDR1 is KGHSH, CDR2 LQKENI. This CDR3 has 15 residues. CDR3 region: CASSPVGGSNQPQHF. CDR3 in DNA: TGTGCCAGCTCACCGGTTGGGGGGAGCAATCAGCCCCAGCATTTT.

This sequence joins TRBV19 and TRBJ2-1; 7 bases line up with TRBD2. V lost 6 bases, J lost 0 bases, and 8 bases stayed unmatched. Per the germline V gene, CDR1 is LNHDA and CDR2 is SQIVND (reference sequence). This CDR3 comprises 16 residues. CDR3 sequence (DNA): TGTGCCAGTAGGAGGACTAGTCTTAGCTCCTACAATGAGCAGTTCTTC. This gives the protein CASRRTSLSSYNEQFF. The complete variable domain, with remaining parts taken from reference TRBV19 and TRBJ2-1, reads DGGITQSPKYLFRKEGQNVTLSCEQNLNHDAMYWYRQDPGQGLRLIYYSQIVNDFQKGDIAEGYSVSREKKESFPLTVTSAQKNPTAFYLCASRRTSLSSYNEQFFGPGTRLTVL.

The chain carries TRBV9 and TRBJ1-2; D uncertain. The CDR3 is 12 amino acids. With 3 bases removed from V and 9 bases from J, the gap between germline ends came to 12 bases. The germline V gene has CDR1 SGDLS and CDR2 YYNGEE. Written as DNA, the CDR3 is TGTGCCAGCAGCGACGGGAATATACGCTACACCTTC. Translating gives CASSDGNIRYTF.

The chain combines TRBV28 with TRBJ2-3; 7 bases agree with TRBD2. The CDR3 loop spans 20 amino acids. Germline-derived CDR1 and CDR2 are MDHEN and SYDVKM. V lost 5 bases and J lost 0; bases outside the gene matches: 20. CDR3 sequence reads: CASSNPGLIGRASSTDTQYF. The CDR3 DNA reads TGTGCCAGCAGTAACCCGGGACTAATCGGGCGGGCTTCTAGCACAGATACGCAGTATTTT.

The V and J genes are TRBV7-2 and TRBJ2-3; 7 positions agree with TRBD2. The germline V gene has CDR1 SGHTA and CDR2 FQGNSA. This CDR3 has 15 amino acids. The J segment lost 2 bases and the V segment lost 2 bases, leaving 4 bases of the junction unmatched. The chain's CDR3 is CASSLRGSDTDTQYF. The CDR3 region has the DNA TGTGCCAGCAGCTTACGCGGGAGCGACACAGATACGCAGTATTTT.

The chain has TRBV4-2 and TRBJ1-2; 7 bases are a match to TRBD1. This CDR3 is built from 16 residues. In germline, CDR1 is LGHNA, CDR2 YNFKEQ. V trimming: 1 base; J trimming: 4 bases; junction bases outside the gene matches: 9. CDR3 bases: TGTGCCAGCAGCCAAGGGGGTCGTCAGGGGGGCTATGGCTACACCTTC. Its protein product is CASSQGGRQGGYGYTF.

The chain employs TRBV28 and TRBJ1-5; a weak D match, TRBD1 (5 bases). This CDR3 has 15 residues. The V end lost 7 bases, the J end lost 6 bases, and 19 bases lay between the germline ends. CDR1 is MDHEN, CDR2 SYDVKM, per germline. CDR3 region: CASTVAAGRIQPQHF. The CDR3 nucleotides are TGTGCCAGCACCGTGGCGGCAGGGCGGATTCAGCCCCAGCATTTT.

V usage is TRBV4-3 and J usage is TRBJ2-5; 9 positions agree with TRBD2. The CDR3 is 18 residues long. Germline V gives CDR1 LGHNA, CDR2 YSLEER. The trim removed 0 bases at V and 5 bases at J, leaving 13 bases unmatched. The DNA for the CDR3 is TGCGCCAGCAGCCAAGAGAGAGCGGGGGGCTCCGGCGTGGAGACCCAGTACTTC. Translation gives CASSQERAGGSGVETQYF.

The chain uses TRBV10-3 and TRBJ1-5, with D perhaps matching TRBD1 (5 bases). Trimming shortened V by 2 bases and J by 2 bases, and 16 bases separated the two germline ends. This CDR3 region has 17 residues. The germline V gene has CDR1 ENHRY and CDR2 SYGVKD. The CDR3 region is CAISEGTSRGRNQPQHF. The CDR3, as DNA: TGTGCCATCAGTGAGGGAACGTCAAGGGGCCGCAATCAGCCCCAGCATTTT.

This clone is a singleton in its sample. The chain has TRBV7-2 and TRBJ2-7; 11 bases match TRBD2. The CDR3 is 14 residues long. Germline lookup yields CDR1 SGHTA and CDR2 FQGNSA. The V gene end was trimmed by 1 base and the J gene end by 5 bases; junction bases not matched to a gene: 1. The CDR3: CASSLVSGGDEQYF. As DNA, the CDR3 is TGTGCCAGCAGCTTAGTTAGCGGGGGGGACGAGCAGTACTTC. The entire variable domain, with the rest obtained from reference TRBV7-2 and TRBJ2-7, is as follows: GAGVSQSPSNKVTEKGKDVELRCDPISGHTALYWYRQSLGQGLEFLIYFQGNSAPDKSGLPSDRFSAERTGGSVSTLTIQRTQQEDSAVYLCASSLVSGGDEQYFGPGTRLTVT.

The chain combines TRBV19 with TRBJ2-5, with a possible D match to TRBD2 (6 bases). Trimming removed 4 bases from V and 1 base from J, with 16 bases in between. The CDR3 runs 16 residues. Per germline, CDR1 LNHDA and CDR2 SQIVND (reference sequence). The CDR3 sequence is CASSKGVAATQETQYF. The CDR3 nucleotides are TGTGCCAGTAGTAAGGGAGTAGCGGCAACCCAAGAGACCCAGTACTTC.

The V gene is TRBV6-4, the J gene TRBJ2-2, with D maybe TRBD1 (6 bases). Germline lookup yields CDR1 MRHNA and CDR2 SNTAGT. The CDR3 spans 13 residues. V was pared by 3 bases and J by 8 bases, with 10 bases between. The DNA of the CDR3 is TGTGCCAGCAGTGAATCAGGGGCGGGGGAGCTGTTTTTT. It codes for CASSESGAGELFF.

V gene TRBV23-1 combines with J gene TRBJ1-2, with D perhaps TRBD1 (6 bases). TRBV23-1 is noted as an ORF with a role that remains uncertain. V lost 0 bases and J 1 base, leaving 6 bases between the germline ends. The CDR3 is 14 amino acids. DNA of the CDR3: TGCGCCAGCAGTCAATCAGGGGGTAACTATGGCTACACCTTC. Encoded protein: CASSQSGGNYGYTF.

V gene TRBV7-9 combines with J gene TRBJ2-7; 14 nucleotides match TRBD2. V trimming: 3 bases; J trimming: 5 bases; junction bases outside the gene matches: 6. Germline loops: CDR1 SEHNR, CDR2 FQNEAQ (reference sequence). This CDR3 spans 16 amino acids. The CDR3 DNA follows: TGTGCCAGCAGCTTTTTGACTAGCGGGAGGGCCAACGAGCAGTACTTC. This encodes CASSFLTSGRANEQYF.

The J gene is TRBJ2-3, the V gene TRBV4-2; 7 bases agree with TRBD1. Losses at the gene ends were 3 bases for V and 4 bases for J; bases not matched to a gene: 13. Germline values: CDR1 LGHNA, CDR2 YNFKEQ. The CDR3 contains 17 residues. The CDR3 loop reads CASSQVWDIGGPDTQYF. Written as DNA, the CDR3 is TGTGCCAGCAGCCAGGTGTGGGACATAGGGGGCCCAGATACGCAGTATTTT.

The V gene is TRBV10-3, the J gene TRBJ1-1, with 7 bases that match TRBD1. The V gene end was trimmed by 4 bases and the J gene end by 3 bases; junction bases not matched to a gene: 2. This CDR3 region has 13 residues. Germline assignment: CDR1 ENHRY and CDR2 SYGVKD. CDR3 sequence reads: CAISAQGDTEAFF. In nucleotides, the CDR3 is TGTGCCATCAGTGCCCAGGGGGACACTGAAGCTTTCTTT.

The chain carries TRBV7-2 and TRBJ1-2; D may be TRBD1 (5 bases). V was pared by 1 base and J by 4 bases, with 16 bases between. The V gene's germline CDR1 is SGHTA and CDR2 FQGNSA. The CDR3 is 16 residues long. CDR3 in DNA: TGTGCCAGCAGCTTAGAACGTTCTGGGGCTGGCTATGGCTACACCTTC. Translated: CASSLERSGAGYGYTF. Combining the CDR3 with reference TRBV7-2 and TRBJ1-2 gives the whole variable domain GAGVSQSPSNKVTEKGKDVELRCDPISGHTALYWYRQSLGQGLEFLIYFQGNSAPDKSGLPSDRFSAERTGGSVSTLTIQRTQQEDSAVYLCASSLERSGAGYGYTFGSGTRLTVV.

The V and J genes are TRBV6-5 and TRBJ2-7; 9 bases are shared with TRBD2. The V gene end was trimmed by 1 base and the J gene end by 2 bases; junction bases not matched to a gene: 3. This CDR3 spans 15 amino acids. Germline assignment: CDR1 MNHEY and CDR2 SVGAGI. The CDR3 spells CASSYWSSGTYEQYF. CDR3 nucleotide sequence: TGTGCCAGCAGTTACTGGTCTAGCGGGACCTACGAGCAGTACTTC.

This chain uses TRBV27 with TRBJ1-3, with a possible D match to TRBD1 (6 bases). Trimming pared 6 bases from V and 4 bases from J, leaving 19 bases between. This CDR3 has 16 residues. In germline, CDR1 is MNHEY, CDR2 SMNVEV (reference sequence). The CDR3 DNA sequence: TGTGCCAGCAGCCCCCTTGACAGGCGCGAAGGAAACACCATATATTTT. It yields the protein CASSPLDRREGNTIYF.

The CDR3 DNA is TGTGCCAGCAGTGAAGCGCGGGCAGGGGGTAGGACCGGGGAGCTGTTTTTT. Protein sequence: CASSEARAGGRTGELFF. The chain employs TRBV2 and TRBJ2-2, with 7 bases that match TRBD1. J gave up 5 bases and V 0 bases, and 9 bases lay outside the gene matches. CDR1 and CDR2 (germline): SNHLY, FYNNEI. The CDR3 has 17 residues.

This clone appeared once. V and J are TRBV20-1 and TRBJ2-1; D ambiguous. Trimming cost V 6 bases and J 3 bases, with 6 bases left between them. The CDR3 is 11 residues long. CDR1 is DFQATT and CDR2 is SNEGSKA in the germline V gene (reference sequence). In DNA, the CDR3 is TGCAGTGCGACTGGCTACAATGAGCAGTTCTTC. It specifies CSATGYNEQFF.

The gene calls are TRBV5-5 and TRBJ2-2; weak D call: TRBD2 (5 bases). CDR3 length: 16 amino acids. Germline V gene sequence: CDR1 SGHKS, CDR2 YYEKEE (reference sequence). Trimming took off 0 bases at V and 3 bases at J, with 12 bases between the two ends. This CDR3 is CASSLEPSLYTGELFF. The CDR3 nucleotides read TGTGCCAGCAGCTTGGAGCCTAGCCTATACACCGGGGAGCTGTTTTTT.

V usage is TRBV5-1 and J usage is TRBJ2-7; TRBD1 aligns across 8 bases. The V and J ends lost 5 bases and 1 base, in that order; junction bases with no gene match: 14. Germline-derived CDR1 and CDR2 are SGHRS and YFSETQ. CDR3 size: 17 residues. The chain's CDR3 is CASRINPGQGGSYEQYF. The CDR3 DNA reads TGCGCCAGCAGAATCAACCCCGGACAGGGAGGTTCCTACGAGCAGTACTTC.

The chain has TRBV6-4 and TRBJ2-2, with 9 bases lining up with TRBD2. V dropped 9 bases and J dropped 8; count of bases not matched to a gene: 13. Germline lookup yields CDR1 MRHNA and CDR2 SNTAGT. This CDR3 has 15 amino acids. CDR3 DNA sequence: TGTGCCAGGAACGTGGGACTAGCCGACCTGGGGGAGCTGTTTTTT. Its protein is CARNVGLADLGELFF.

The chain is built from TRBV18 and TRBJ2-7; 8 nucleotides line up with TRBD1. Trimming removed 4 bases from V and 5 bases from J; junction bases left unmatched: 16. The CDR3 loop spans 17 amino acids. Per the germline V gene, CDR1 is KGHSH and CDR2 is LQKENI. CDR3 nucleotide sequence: TGTGCCAGCTCACTGATCAACAGGGGGTCATATGGTGACGAGCAGTACTTC. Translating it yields CASSLINRGSYGDEQYF. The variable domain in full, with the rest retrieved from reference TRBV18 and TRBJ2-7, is NAGVMQNPRHLVRRRGQEARLRCSPMKGHSHVYWYRQLPEEGLKFMVYLQKENIIDESGMPKERFSAEFPKEGPSILRIQQVVRGDSAAYFCASSLINRGSYGDEQYFGPGTRLTVT.